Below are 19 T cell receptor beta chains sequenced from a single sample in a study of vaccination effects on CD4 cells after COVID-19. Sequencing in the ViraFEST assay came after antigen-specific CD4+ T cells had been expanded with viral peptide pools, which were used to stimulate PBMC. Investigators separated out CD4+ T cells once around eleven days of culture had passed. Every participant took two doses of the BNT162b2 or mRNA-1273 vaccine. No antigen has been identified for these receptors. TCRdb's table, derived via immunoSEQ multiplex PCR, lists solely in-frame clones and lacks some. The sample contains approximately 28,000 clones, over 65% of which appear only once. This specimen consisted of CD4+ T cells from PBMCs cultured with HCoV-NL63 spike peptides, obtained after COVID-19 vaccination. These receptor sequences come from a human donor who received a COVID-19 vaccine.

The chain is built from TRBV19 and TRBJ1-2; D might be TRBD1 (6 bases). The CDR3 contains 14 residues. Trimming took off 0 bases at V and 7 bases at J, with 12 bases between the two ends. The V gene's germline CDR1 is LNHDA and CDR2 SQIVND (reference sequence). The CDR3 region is CASSIDGGYGGYTF. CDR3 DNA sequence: TGTGCCAGTAGTATAGACGGGGGCTATGGTGGCTACACCTTC.

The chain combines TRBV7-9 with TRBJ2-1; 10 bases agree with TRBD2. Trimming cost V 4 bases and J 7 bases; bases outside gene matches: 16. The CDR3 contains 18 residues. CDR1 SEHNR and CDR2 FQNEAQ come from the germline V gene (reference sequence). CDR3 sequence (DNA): TGTGCCAGCAGCTGGAGTCGGTTGGGTCTAGCGGGAGCTAATGAGCAGTTCTTC. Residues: CASSWSRLGLAGANEQFF.

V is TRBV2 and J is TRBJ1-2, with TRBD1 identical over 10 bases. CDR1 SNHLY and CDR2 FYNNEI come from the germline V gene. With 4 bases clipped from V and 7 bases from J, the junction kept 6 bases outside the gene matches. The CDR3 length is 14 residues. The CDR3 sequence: CASSATGGVGGYTF. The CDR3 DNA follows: TGTGCCAGCAGTGCGACAGGGGGCGTCGGTGGCTACACCTTC.

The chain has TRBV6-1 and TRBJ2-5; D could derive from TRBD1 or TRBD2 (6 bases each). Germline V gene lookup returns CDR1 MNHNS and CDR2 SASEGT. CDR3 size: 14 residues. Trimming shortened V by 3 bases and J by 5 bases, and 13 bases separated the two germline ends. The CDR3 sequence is CASSEGRGGETQYF. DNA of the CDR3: TGTGCCAGCAGTGAGGGCAGGGGAGGCGAGACCCAGTACTTC.

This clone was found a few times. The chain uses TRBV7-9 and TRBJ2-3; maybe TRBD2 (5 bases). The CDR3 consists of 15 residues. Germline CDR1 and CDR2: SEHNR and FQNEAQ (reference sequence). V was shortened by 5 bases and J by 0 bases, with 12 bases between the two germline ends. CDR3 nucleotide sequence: TGTGCCAGCAGCCTTATAGCGATAAGCACAGATACGCAGTATTTT. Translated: CASSLIAISTDTQYF.

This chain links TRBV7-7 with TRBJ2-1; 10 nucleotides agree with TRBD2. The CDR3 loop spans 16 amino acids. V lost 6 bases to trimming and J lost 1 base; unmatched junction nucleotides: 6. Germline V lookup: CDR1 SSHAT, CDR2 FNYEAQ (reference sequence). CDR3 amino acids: CASSLGSGGSYNEQFF. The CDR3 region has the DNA TGTGCCAGCAGTCTTGGTAGCGGGGGGTCCTACAATGAGCAGTTCTTC.

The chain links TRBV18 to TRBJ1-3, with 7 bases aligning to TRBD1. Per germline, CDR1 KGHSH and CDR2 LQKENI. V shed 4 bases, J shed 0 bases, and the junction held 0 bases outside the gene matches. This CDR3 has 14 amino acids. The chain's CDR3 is CASSRDSSGNTIYF. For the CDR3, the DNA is TGTGCCAGCTCACGGGACAGCTCTGGAAACACCATATATTTT.

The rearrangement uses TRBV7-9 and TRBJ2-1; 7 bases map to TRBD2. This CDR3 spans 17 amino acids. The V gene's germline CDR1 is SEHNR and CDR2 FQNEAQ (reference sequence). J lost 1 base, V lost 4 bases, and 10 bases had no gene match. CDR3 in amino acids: CASSYGVLAASYNEQFF. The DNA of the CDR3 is TGTGCCAGCAGCTACGGGGTGCTAGCGGCTTCCTACAATGAGCAGTTCTTC.

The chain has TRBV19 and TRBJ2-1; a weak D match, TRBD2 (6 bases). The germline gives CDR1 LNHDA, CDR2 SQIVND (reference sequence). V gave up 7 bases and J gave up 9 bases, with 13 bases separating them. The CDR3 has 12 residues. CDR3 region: CASTQPGGEQFF. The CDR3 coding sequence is TGTGCCAGTACCCAACCCGGGGGTGAGCAGTTCTTC.

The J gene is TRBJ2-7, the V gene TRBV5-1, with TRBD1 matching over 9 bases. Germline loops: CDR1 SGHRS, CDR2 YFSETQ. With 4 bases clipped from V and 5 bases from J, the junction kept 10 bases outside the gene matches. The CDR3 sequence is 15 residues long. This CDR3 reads CASSEPGQGKHEQYF. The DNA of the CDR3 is TGCGCCAGCAGCGAGCCGGGACAGGGTAAGCACGAGCAGTACTTC. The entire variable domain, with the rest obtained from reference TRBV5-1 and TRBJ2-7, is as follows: KAGVTQTPRYLIKTRGQQVTLSCSPISGHRSVSWYQQTPGQGLQFLFEYFSETQRNKGNFPGRFSGRQFSNSRSEMNVSTLELGDSALYLCASSEPGQGKHEQYFGPGTRLTVT.

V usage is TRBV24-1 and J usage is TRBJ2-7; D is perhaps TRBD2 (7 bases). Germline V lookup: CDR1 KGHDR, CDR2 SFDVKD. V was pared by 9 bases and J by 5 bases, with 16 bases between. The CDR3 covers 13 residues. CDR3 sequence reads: CATRGGGGDEQYF. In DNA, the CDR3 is TGTGCCACCCGGGGAGGCGGGGGCGACGAGCAGTACTTC.

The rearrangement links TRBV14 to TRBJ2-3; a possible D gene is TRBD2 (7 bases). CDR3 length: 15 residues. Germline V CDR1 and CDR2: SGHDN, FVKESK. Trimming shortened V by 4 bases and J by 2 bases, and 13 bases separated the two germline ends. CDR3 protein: CASSPIGGATDTQYF. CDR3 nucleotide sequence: TGTGCCAGCAGCCCCATAGGGGGGGCCACAGATACGCAGTATTTT.

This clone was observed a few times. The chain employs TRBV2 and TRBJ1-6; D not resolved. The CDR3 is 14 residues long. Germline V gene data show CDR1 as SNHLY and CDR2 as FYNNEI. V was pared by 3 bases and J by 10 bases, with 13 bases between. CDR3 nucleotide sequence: TGTGCCAGCAGTGATGTGGGAACGCGATCACCCCTCCACTTT. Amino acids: CASSDVGTRSPLHF.

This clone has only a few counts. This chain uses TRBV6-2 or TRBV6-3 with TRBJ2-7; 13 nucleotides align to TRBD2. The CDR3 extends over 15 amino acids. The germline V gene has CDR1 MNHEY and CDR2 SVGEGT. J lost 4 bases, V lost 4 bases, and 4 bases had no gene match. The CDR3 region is CASSLGLAGYYEQYF. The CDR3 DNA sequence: TGTGCCAGCAGTTTGGGACTAGCGGGATATTACGAGCAGTACTTC.

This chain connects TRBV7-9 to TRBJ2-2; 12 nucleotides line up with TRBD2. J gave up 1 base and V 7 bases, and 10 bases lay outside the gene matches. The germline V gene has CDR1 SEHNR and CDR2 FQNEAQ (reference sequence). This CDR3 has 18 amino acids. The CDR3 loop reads CASTVRLAGVRNTGELFF. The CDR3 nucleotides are TGTGCCAGCACTGTAAGACTAGCGGGAGTTCGGAACACCGGGGAGCTGTTTTTT.

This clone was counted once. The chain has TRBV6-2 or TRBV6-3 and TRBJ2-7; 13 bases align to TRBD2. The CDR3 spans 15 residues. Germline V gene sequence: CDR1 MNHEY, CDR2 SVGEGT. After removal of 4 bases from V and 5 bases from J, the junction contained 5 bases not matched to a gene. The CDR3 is CASSWGLAGTHEQYF. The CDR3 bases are TGTGCCAGCAGTTGGGGACTAGCGGGGACGCACGAGCAGTACTTC.

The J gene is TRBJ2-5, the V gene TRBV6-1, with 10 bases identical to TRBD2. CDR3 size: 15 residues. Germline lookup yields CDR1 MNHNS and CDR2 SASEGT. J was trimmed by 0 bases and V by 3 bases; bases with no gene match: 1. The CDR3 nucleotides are TGTGCCAGCAGTGAGCTAGCGGGGGACCAAGAGACCCAGTACTTC. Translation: CASSELAGDQETQYF.

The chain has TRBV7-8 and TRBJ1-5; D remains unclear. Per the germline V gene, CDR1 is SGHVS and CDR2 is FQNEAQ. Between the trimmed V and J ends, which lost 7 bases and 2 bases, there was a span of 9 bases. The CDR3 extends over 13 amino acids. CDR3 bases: TGTGCCAGCACCACGGGTGGCAATCAGCCCCAGCATTTT. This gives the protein CASTTGGNQPQHF.

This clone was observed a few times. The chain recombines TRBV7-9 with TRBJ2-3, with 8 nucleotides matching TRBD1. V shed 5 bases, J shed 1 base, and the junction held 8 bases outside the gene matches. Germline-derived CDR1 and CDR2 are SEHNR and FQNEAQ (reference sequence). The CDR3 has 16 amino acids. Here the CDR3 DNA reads TGTGCCAGCAGCAACAGACAGGGGACGGGCACAGATACGCAGTATTTT. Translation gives CASSNRQGTGTDTQYF.